This T cell receptor beta chain derives from a study of cytomegalovirus exposure and HLA in healthy donors. This clone has more than one count but fewer than ten. Its matching antigen is unknown. Unrecorded immune exposures were likely, despite nominal health at sampling. CDR1 is SGHNT and CDR2 is YENEEA in the germline V gene. The ends were cut back, 1 base at V and 1 base at J, with 12 bases in the middle. This CDR3 region has 16 residues. Study results and limitations: According to reports, the classifier identified cytomegalovirus status with high specificity and sensitivity. HLA alleles were associated with 15,000 to 20,000 TCR beta sequences in a later analysis at 0.05 false discovery rate.

60 Vbeta and 13 Jbeta primers were used in PCR. Assay: immunoSEQ multiplex PCR; the TCRdb copy retains only in-frame clones and omits some. The sample includes 95,000 to 100,000 clones, around four fifths of them seen just once. The genes are TRBV11-3 and TRBJ2-3, with a weak D call TRBD1 (6 bases). This TCR was recovered from a man in his forties or fifties in good health and CMV-seronegative. Sequencing used PBMCs. CDR3 nucleotide sequence: TGTGCCAGCAGCTTAGGGGGGCGCATGGGCACAGATACGCAGTATTTT. It yields the protein CASSLGGRMGTDTQYF.